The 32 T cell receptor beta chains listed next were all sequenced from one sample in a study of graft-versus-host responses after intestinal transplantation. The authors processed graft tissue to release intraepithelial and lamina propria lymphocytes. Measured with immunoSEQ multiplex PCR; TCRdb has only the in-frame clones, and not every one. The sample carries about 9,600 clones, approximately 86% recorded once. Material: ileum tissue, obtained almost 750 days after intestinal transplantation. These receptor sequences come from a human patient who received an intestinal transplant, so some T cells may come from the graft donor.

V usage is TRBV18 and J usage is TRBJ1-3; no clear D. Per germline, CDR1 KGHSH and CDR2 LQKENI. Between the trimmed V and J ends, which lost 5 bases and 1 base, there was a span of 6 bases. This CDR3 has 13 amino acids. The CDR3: CASSGESGNTIYF. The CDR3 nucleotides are TGTGCCAGCTCAGGGGAATCTGGAAACACCATATATTTT.

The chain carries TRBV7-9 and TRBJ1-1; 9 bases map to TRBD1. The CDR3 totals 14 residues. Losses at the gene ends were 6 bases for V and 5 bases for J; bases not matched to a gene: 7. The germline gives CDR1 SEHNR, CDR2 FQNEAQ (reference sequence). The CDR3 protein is CASSSTGGWTEAFF. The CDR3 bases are TGTGCCAGCAGTTCAACAGGGGGCTGGACTGAAGCTTTCTTT.

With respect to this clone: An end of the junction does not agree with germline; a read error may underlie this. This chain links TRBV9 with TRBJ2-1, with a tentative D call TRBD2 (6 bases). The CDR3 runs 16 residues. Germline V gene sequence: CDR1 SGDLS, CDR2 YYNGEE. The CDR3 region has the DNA TGTGCCAGCAGCCATTCACTCGGGGACTCGACTAAGGAGCTGTTCTTC. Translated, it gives CASSHSLGDSTKELFF.

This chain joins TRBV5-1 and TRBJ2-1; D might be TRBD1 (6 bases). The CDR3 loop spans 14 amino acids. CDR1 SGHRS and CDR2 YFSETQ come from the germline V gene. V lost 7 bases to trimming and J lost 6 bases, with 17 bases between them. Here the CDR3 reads CASGDPGASNEQFF. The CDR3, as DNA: TGCGCCAGCGGGGACCCAGGGGCTTCCAATGAGCAGTTCTTC.

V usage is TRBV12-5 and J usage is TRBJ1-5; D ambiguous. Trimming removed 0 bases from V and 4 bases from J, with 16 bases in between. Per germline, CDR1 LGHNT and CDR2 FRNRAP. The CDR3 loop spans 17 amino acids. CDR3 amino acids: CASGLVGSGLGNQPQHF. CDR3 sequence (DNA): TGTGCTAGTGGTTTGGTAGGTTCCGGACTGGGAAATCAGCCCCAGCATTTT.

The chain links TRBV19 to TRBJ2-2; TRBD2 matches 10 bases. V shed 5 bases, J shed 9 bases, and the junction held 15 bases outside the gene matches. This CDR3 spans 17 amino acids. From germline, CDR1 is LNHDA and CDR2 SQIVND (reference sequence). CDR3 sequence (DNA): TGTGCCAGTAGTTTGGGCCTAGCGGGGGCCGTAGGTTGGGAGCTGTTTTTT. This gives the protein CASSLGLAGAVGWELFF.

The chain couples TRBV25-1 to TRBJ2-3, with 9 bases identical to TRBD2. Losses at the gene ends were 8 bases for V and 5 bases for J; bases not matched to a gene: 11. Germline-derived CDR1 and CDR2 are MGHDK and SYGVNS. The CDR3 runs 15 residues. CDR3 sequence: CASSDAGGKQDTQYF. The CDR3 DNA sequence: TGTGCCAGCTCCGACGCGGGAGGGAAGCAAGATACGCAGTATTTT.

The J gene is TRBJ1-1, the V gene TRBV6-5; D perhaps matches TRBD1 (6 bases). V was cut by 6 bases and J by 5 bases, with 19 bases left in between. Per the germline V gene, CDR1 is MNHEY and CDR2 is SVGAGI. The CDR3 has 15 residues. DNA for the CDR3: TGTGCCAGCAGACGTGATCGGGGGGCAGGGACTGAAGCTTTCTTT. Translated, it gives CASRRDRGAGTEAFF.

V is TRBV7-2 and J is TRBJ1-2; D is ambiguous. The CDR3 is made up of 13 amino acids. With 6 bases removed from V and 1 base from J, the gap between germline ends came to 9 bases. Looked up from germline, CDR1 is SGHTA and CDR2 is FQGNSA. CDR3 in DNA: TGTGCCAGCAGGTTCCCAGTTAACTATGGCTACACCTTC. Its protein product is CASRFPVNYGYTF.

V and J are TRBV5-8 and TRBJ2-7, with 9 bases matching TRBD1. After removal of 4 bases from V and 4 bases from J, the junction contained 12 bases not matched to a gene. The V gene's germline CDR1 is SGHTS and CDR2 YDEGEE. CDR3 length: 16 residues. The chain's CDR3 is CASSRIRDRERYEQYF. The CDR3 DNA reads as TGTGCCAGCAGCCGTATCCGGGACAGGGAACGGTACGAGCAGTACTTC.

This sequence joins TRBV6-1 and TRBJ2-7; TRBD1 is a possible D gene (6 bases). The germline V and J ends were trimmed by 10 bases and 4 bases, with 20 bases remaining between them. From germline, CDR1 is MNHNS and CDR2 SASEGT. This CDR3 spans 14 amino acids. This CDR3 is CANRQDRLIYEQYF. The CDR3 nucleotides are TGTGCCAACAGACAGGACCGCTTGATTTACGAGCAGTACTTC.

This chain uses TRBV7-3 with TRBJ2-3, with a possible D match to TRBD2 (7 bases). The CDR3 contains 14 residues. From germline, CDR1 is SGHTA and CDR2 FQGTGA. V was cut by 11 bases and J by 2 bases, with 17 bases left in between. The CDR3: CAGPLGGDTDTQYF. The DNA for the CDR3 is TGTGCCGGCCCCTTAGGGGGGGACACAGATACGCAGTATTTT.

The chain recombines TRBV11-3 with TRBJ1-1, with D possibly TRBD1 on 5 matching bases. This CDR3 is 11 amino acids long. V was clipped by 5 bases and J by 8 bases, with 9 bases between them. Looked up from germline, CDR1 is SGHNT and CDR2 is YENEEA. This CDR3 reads CASSRTLEAFF. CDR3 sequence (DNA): TGTGCCAGCAGCAGGACATTAGAAGCTTTCTTT.

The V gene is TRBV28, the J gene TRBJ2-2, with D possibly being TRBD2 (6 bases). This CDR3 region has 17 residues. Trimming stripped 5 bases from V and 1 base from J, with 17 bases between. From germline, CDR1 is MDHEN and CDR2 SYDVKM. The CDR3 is CASSLHLAVENTGELFF. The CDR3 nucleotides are TGTGCCAGCAGTCTCCACTTAGCGGTAGAGAACACCGGGGAGCTGTTTTTT.

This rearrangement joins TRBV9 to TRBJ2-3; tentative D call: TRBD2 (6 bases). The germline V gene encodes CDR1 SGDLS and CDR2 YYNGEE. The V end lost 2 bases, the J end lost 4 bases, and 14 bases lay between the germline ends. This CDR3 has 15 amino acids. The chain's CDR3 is CASSVGGVDSDTQYF. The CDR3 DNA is TGTGCCAGCAGCGTTGGAGGGGTTGATTCAGATACGCAGTATTTT.

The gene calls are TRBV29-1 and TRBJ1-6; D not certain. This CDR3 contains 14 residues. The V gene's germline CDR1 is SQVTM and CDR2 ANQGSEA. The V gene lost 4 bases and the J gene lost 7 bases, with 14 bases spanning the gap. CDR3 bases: TGCAGCGTTGTTATAGGAGATAGGAATTCACCCCTCCACTTT. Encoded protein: CSVVIGDRNSPLHF.

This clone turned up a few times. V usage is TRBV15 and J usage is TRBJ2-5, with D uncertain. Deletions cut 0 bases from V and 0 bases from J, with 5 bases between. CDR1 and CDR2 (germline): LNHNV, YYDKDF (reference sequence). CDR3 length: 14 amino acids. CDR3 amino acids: CATSRDLYQETQYF. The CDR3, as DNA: TGTGCCACCAGCAGAGACCTCTACCAAGAGACCCAGTACTTC. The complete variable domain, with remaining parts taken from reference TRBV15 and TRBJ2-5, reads DAMVIQNPRYQVTQFGKPVTLSCSQTLNHNVMYWYQQKSSQAPKLLFHYYDKDFNNEADTPDNFQSRRPNTSFCFLDIRSPGLGDTAMYLCATSRDLYQETQYFGPGTRLLVL.

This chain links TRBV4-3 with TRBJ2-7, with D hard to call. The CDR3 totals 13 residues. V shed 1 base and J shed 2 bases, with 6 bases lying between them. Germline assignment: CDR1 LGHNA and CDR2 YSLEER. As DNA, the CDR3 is TGCGCCAGCAGCCAAGGACCGGCCTACGAGCAGTACTTC. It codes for CASSQGPAYEQYF.

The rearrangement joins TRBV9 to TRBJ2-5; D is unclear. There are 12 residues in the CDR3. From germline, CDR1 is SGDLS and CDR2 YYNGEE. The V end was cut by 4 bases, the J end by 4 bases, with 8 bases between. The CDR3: CASSPPTETQYF. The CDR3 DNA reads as TGTGCCAGCAGCCCACCGACAGAGACCCAGTACTTC.

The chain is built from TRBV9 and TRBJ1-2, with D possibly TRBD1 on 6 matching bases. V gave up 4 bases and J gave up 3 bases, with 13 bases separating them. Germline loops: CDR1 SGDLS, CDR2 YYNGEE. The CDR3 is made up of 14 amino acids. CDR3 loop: CASSPEGDHYGYTF. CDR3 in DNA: TGTGCCAGCAGCCCAGAGGGGGATCACTATGGCTACACCTTC.

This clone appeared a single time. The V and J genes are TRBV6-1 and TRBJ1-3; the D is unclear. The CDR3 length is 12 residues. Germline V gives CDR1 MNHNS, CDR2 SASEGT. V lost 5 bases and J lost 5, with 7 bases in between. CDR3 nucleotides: TGTGCCAGCAGTTATCCCAGAAACACCATATATTTT. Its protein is CASSYPRNTIYF.

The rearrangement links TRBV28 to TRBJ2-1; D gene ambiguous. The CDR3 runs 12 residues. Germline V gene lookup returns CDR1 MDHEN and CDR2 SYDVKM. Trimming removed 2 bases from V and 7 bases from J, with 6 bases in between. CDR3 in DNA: TGTGCCAGCAGTTTAAGGCGAAATGAGCAGTTCTTC. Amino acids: CASSLRRNEQFF.

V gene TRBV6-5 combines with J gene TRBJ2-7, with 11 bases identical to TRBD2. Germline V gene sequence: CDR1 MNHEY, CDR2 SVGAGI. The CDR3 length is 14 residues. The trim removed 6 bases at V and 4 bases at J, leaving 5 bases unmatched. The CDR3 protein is CASSPGLAAYEQYF. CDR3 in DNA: TGTGCCAGCAGCCCGGGACTAGCGGCATACGAGCAGTACTTC.

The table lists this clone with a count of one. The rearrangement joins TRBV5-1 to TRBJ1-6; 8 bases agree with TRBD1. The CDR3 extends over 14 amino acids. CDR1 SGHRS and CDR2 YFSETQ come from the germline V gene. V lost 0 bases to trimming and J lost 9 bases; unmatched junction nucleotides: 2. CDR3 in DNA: TGCGCCAGCAGCTTGGAACAGGGGGGTTCACCCCTCCACTTT. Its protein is CASSLEQGGSPLHF. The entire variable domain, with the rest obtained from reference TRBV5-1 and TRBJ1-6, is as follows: KAGVTQTPRYLIKTRGQQVTLSCSPISGHRSVSWYQQTPGQGLQFLFEYFSETQRNKGNFPGRFSGRQFSNSRSEMNVSTLELGDSALYLCASSLEQGGSPLHFGNGTRLTVT.

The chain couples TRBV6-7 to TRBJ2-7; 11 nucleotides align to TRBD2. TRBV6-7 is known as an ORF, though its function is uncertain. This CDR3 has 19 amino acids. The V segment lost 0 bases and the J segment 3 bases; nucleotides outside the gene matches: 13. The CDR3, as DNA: TGTGCCAGCAGTTACTCCCACCGAAACCCCACTAGCGGGAGCTACGAGCAGTACTTC. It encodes CASSYSHRNPTSGSYEQYF.

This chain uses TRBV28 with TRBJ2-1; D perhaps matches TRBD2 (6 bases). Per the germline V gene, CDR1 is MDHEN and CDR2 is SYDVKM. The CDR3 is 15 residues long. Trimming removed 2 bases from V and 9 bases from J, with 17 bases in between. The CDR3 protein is CASSLIWRDQSEQFF. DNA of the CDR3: TGTGCCAGCAGTTTAATATGGCGGGATCAAAGTGAGCAGTTCTTC.

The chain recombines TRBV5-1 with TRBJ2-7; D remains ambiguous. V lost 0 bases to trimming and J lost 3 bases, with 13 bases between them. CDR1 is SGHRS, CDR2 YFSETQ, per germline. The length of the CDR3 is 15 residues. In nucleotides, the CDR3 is TGCGCCAGCAGCTTGGGAGCTACATTAAACTACGAGCAGTACTTC. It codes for CASSLGATLNYEQYF.

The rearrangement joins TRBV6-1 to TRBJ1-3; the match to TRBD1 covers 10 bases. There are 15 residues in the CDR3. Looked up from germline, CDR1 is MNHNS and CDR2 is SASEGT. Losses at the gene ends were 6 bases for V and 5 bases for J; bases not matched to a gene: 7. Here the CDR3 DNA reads TGTGCCAGCAGAAACCGACAGGGGGCGAGAAACACCATATATTTT. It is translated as CASRNRQGARNTIYF.

CDR3 loop: CASRSLGQAVSEQYF. In DNA, the CDR3 is TGTGCCAGCAGATCGCTCGGACAAGCCGTCTCCGAGCAGTACTTC. The genes are TRBV5-6 and TRBJ2-7; D is possibly TRBD1 (5 bases). This CDR3 is built from 15 residues. The V end lost 5 bases, the J end lost 6 bases, and 21 bases lay between the germline ends. Germline-derived CDR1 and CDR2 are SGHDT and YYEEEE.

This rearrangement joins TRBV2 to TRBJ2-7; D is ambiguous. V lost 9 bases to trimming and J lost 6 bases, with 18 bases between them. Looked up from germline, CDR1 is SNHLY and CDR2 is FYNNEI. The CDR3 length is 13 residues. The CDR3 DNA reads TGTGCCAGTAATAGTGGGCGTCGCGGCGAGCAGTACTTC. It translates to CASNSGRRGEQYF.

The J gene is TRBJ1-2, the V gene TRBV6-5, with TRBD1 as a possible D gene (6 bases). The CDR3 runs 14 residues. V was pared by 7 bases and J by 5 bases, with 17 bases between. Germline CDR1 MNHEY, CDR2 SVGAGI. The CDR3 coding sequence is TGTGCCAGCACCTCCCTGGGGGGCCCTTATGGCTACACCTTC. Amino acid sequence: CASTSLGGPYGYTF.

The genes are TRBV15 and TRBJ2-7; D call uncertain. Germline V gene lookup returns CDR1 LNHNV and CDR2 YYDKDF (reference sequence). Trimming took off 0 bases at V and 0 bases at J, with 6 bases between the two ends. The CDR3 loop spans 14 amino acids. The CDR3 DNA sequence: TGTGCCACCAGCAGAGATGCGTTCTCCTACGAGCAGTACTTC. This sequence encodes CATSRDAFSYEQYF.